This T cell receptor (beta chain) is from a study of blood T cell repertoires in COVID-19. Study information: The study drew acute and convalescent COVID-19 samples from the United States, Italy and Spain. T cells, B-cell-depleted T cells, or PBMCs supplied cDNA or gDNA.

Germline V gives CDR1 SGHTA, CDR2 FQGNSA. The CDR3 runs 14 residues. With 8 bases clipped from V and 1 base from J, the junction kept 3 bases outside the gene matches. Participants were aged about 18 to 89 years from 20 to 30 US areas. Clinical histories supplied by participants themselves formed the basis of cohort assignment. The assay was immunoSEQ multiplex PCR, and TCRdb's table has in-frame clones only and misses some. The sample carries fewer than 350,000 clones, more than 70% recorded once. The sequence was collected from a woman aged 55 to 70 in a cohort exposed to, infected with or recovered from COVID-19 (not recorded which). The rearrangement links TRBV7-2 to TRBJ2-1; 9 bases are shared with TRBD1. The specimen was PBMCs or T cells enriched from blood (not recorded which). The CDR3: CASGGTGSYNEQFF. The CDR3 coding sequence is TGTGCCAGCGGTGGGACAGGGTCCTACAATGAGCAGTTCTTC. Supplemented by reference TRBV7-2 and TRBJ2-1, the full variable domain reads GAGVSQSPSNKVTEKGKDVELRCDPISGHTALYWYRQSLGQGLEFLIYFQGNSAPDKSGLPSDRFSAERTGGSVSTLTIQRTQQEDSAVYLCASGGTGSYNEQFFGPGTRLTVL.